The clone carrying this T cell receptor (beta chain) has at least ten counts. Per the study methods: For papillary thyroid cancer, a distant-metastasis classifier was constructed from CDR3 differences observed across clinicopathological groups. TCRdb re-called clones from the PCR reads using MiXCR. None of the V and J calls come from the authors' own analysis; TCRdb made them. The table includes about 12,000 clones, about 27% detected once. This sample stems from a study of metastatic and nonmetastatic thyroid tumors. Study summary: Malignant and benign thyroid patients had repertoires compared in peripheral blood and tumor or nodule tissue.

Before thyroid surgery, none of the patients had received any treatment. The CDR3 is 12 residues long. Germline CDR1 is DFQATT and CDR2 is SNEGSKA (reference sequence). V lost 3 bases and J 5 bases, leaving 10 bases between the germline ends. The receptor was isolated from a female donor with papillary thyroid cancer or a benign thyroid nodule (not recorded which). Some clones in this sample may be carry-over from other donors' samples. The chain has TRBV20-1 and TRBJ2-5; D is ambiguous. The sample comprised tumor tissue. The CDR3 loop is CSARGNFETQYF. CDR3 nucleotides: TGCAGTGCTAGGGGGAATTTCGAGACCCAGTACTTC.